This section outlines one TCR beta chain sequence together with its context. Its antigen specificity is not known. The sample holds no much larger clone one base away, and base qualities are not on file. The CDR3 regions of human TCRbeta chains were subjected to immunosequencing. The authors processed their data as follows. Repertoire TCRs were matched against a reference library of SARS-CoV-2-specific TCRs generated with the MIRA antigen-specificity platform. Breadth was defined as the fraction of unique TCRs that were SARS-CoV-2-associated. Depth was defined as the fraction of total T cells that were SARS-CoV-2-associated. Using the MIRA data, each spike-specific TCR was assigned both to the spike region to which the TCR was reactive and to a CD4 or CD8 class. Log10-transformed breadth and depth values were compared by one-way ANOVA with Sidak's multiple comparisons tests. TCRdb took this table from immuneACCESS and kept in-frame rearrangements with V and J called. Such tables lack part of the clones; where checked against another copy, unresolved V genes explain under half of the gap, and the rest is unexplained. V, J and clone size reflect that table, while D and trimming were determined from the DNA. Present in this sample are some 170,000 clones, about 90% of which were seen just once. The ten biggest clones cover around 4.4% of the sample.

The entry originates in a study of T cell responses to AZD1222 COVID-19 vaccine (dated by TCRdb to the early 2020s). About the investigation overall: TCR sequencing covered roughly 230 trial participants: 200 to 220 given two doses of AZD1222 and around 26 given two doses of MenACWY control vaccine. Trial participants were enrolled by age into subgroups of 18-55, 56-69 and 70-plus years, and 148, 28 and 57 TCR-sequenced participants, respectively, were included in these subgroups. General findings and caveats noted by the study authors: Most participants were white British and females outnumbered males, and the authors suggested that clonal diversity may have been underestimated. Vaccine-associated CD4 TCRs spanned the whole spike protein, with dominant responses in regions 160-218 and 743-854. In the small 56-69-year group, the increase in depth fell short of significance, most likely because of low power. Nearly half of unique spike-specific TCRs reportedly recognized epitopes outside regions mutated in the B.1.351 and B.1.1.7 variants. Because no day 14 peak-response samples were available, the repertoires could be characterized only after the peak T cell response. Conclusions about previously exposed vaccinees are limited because only a handful of AZD1222 recipients were SARS-CoV-2 seropositive at baseline. After two AZD1222 doses, spike-specific TCR breadth and depth were significantly higher than at day 0 and than in MenACWY recipients.

The sample's time point label, in plain terms: baseline before first vaccination. The label giving this sample's treatment or condition can be read as: meningococcal conjugate vaccine given as trial control. Vaccinee samples were obtained from the UK trials COV001 and COV002, which included a single-blind randomized controlled phase 2/3 trial of AZD1222 (ChAdOx1 nCoV-19) in healthy adults. Trial participant PBMC samples were collected at day 0 and day 28 after the second dose for TCRbeta chain sequencing. The source was peripheral blood, collected on day 0 of MenACWY control vaccination. The TCR was taken from an adult in good health.

The CDR3 protein is CATSREPGQGVYLNSPLHF. The DNA sequence is TGTGCCACCAGCAGAGAACCGGGACAGGGGGTTTATTTAAATTCACCCCTCCACTTT. This chain is built from TRBV15 and TRBJ1-6; 11 middle bases align to TRBD1. The CDR3, cysteine through phenylalanine, is 19 amino acids long. Here the CDR3 DNA is all that survives: 57 bases in frame from base 1. In the germline V gene (reference sequence), CDR1 corresponds to LNHNV and CDR2 to YYDKDF. Here V drops 0 bases and J drops 7 bases, and the junction holds 11 bases not matched to any gene.